This is a list of T cell receptor beta chains from one sample in a study of cytomegalovirus exposure and HLA in healthy donors. Measured with immunoSEQ multiplex PCR; TCRdb has only the in-frame clones, and not every one. The sample shows under 70,000 clones, approximately 71% of them seen only once. The specimen sequenced was PBMCs. The receptors come from a man aged 35-49 years in good health and CMV-seropositive. Both conserved end residues are trimmed from each CDR3. A D gene is named only where the DNA matches it firmly.

v_gene,d_gene,CDR3aa
TRBV11-2,.,ASGLAYEQY
TRBV12-5,.,ASGFQESYEQY
TRBV11-3,.,ASSLMQGEKLF
TRBV4-2,.,ASSQVGVSGTDTQY
TRBV4-3,.,ASSQDKGKGGETQY
TRBV14,.,ASSPAYNSPLH
TRBV4-1,TRBD2,ATSVGGTRDTQY
TRBV19,.,ASSPRGDTQY
TRBV7-3,TRBD2,ASSFLVGGGFNEQF
TRBV6-4,.,ASSPTGLAYEQY
TRBV14,.,ASSQSGRRYPEAF
TRBV18,.,ASSPQLKTEAF
TRBV7-2,.,ASSQNGGESYT
TRBV7-3,TRBD2,ASSFRASGVGVDTQY
TRBV9,.,ASSVLNRVTYEQY
TRBV6-4,.,ASSDSAGGANVLT
TRBV7-2,.,ATTYVRQGTEAF
TRBV9,TRBD2,ASSSGSGGARNEQF
TRBV6-5,.,ASSFGDTANYGYT
TRBV25-1,TRBD1,ASSVADRGSSNTEAF
TRBV5-1,.,ASSLDTKSSYNEQF
TRBV2,.,ASSDRTVYEQY
TRBV4-1,TRBD1,ASKRQGATNEQF
TRBV4-1,.,ASSPSSGSAAETQY
TRBV5-1,.,ASSLAGSANTGELF
TRBV5-1,TRBD2,ASSLEGSGVADTQY
TRBV5-1,.,ASSADGGRSTSEAF
TRBV30,.,AWSDREEGNYGYT
TRBV6-1,TRBD1,ASSGGTGGATEQY
TRBV18,.,ASSPDWAAYNEQF
TRBV18,.,ASSPRERGELF
TRBV7-2,TRBD1,ASSNRGVDEQY
TRBV5-1,.,ASSSTGTVSQETQY
TRBV4-1,TRBD1,ASSQDTGQIYEQY
TRBV9,.,ASSSLVGFNEQF
TRBV9,TRBD2,ASSAGLAGGYQETQY
TRBV2,.,ASSEGRSRGQETQY
TRBV7-9,TRBD1,ASSPPRGRTEAF
TRBV4-1,.,ASSQPLGDNQPQH
TRBV28,.,ASSLTESSYEQY
TRBV4-2,TRBD2,ASSPSGGDTDTQY
TRBV20-1,.,SATQGSEAF
TRBV4-1,TRBD1,ASSQRTGGAETQY
TRBV7-2,TRBD2,ASSFGNPGLAGDTQY
TRBV4-2,.,ASSQGAAATYEQY
TRBV7-2,.,ASSSRGRGAEDYGYT
TRBV5-1,.,ASSALDRANVLT
TRBV19,.,ASSISQGTQPQH
TRBV15,TRBD1,ATSQRGTGDQPQH
TRBV5-6,.,ASSLGELQETQY
TRBV15,.,ATEFSRATGELF
TRBV6-6,TRBD2,ASSFTSVGTGELF
TRBV6-1,TRBD2,ASSLLGGEGGELF
TRBV11-2,.,ASRLRPGSPYEQY
TRBV6-5,.,ASSRETAGNTIY
TRBV7-2,.,ASSLWGGAIVTEAF
TRBV2,.,ASSPPEGGYT
TRBV7-9,.,ASSSITYQRGEKLF